This T cell receptor (beta chain) stems from a study of cytomegalovirus exposure and HLA in healthy donors. Study-wide results and limits: Diagnosis of cytomegalovirus status made by the classifier reportedly showed high specificity and sensitivity.

The study ran its PCR with 60 Vbeta and 13 Jbeta primers. TCRdb's copy holds only in-frame clones and misses some; the assay was immunoSEQ multiplex PCR. The table lists under 150,000 clones, about four fifths of them singletons. Worth noting for this clone: Its cognate antigen is unknown.

The CDR3 has 19 residues. Looked up from germline, CDR1 is LGHNA and CDR2 is YSLEER. V lost 0 bases, J lost 0 bases, and 20 bases lay in between. This TCR derives from a middle-aged man in good health and CMV-seropositive. Sequenced sample: PBMCs. The rearrangement links TRBV4-3 to TRBJ1-2, with D possibly matching TRBD1 (6 bases). The CDR3, as DNA: TGCGCCAGCAGCCAAGAGAGCGCCAACCGGGACAAAGCTAACTATGGCTACACCTTC. It yields the protein CASSQESANRDKANYGYTF.